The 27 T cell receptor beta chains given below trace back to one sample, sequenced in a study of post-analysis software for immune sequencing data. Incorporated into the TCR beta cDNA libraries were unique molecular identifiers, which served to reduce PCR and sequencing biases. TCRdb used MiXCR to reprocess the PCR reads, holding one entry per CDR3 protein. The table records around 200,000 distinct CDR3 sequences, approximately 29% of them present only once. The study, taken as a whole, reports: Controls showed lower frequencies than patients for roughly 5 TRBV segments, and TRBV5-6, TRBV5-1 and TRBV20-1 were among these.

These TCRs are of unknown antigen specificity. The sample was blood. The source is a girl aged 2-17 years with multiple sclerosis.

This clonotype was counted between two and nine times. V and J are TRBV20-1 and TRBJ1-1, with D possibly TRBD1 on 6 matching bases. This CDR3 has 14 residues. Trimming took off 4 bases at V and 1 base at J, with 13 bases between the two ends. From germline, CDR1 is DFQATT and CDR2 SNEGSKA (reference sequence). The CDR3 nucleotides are TGCAGTGCTAAAGAGGGACACACGAACACTGAAGCTTTCTTT. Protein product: CSAKEGHTNTEAFF.

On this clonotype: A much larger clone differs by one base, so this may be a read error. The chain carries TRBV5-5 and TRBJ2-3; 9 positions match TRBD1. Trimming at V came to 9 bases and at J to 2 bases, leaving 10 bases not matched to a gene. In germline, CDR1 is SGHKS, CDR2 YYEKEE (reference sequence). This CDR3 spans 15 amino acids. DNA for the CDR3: TGTGCCAACCGGGGGACAGGGAAGGTCACAGATACGCAGTATTTT. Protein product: CANRGTGKVTDTQYF.

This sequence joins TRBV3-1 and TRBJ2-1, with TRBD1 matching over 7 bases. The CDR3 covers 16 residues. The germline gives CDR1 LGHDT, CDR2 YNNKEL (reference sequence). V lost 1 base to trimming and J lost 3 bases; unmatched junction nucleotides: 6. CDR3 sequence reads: CASSQAVTGLYNEQFF. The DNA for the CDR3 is TGTGCCAGCAGCCAAGCGGTGACAGGGCTCTACAATGAGCAGTTCTTC.

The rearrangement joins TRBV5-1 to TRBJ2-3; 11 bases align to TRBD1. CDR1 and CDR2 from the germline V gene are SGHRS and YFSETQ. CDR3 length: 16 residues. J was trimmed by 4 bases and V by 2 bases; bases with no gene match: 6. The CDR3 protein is CASSFGQGAGADTQYF. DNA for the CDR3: TGCGCCAGCAGCTTCGGACAGGGGGCGGGCGCAGATACGCAGTATTTT.

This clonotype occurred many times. The CDR3 loop reads CASSQVWGSEQYF. The CDR3 DNA follows: TGCGCCAGCAGCCAAGTCTGGGGGAGTGAGCAGTACTTC. The rearrangement links TRBV4-1 to TRBJ2-7; D may be TRBD1 or TRBD2 (5 bases each). The CDR3 contains 13 residues. Germline loops: CDR1 MGHRA, CDR2 YSYEKL. Trimming left V 1 base short and J 7 bases short, with 11 bases between.

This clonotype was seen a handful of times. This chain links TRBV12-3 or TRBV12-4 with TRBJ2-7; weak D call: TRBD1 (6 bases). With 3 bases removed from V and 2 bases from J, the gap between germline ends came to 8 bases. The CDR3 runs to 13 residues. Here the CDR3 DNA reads TGTGCCAGCAGTTTTGACAGGACCTACGAGCAGTACTTC. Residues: CASSFDRTYEQYF.

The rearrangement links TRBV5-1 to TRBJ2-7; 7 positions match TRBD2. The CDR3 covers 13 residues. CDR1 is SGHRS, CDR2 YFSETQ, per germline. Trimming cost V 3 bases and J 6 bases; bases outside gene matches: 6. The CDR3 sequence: CASSWGSGREQYF. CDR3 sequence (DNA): TGCGCCAGCAGCTGGGGTAGCGGGCGCGAGCAGTACTTC.

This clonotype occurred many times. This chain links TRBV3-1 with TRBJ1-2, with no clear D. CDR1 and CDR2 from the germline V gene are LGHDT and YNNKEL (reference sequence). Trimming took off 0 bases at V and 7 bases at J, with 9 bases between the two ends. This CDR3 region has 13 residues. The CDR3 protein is CASSQELGGGYTF. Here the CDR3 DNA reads TGTGCCAGCAGCCAAGAGTTGGGAGGTGGCTACACCTTC.

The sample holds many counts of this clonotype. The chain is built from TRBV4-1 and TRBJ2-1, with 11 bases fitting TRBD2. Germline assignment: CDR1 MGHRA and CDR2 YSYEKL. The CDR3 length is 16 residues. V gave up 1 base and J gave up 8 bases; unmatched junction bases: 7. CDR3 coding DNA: TGCGCCAGCAGCCAAGTGTTGATAGCGGGAGGGCATGAGCAGTTCTTC. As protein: CASSQVLIAGGHEQFF.

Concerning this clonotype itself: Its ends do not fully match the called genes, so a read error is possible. The CDR3 loop reads CASSLLAAYNERFF. CDR3 sequence (DNA): TGTGCCAGCAGTTTACTAGCGGCCTACAATGAGCGGTTCTTC. The V and J genes are TRBV28 and TRBJ2-1; 7 bases fit TRBD2. The CDR3 is made up of 14 amino acids. Germline assignment: CDR1 MDHEN and CDR2 SYDVKM.

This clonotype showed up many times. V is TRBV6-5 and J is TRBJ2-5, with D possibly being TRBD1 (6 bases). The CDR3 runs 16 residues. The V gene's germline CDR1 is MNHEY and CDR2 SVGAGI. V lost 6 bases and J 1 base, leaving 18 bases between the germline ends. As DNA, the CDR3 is TGTGCCAGCAGCCCGCTCAGGGGCTGGCTCCAAGAGACCCAGTACTTC. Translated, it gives CASSPLRGWLQETQYF.

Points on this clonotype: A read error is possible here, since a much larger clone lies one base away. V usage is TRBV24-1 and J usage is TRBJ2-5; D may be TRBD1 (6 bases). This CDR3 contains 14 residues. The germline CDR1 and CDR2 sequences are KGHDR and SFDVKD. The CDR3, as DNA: TGTGCCACCAGTGACGTTGGACAGCAAGGGACCCAGTACTTC. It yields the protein CATSDVGQQGTQYF.

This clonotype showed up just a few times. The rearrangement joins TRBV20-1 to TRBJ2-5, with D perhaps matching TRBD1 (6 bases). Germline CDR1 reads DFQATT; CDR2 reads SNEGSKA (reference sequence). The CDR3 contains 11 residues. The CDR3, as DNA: TGCACCCCGGGACATCGAGAGACCCAGTACTTC. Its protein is CTPGHRETQYF.

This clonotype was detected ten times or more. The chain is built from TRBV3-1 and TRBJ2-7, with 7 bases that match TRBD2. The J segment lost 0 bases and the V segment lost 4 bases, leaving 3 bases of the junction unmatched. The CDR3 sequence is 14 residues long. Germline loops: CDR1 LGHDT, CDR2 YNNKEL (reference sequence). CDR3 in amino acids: CASSRGGSSYEQYF. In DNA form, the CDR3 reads TGTGCCAGCAGCCGCGGCGGGAGCTCCTACGAGCAGTACTTC.

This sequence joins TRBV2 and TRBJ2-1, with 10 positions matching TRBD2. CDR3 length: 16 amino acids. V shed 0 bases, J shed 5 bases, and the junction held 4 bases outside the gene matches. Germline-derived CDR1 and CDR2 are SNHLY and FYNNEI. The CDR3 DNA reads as TGTGCCAGCAGTGAAGCCACCGGACTAGCGGACAATGAGCAGTTCTTC. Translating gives CASSEATGLADNEQFF.

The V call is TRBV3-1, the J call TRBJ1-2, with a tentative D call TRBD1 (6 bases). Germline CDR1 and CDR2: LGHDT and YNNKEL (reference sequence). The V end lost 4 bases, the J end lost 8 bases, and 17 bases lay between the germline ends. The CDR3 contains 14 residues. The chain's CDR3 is CASSRRGGADGYTF. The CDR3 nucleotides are TGTGCCAGCAGCCGCCGGGGGGGGGCGGACGGCTACACCTTC.

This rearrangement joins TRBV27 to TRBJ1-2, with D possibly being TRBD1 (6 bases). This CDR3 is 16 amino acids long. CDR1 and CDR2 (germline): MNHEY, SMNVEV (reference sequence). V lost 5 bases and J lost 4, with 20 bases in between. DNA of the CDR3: TGTGCCAGCAGTCTCTACGATGGGGGGGGCGGCTATGGCTACACCTTC. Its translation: CASSLYDGGGGYGYTF.

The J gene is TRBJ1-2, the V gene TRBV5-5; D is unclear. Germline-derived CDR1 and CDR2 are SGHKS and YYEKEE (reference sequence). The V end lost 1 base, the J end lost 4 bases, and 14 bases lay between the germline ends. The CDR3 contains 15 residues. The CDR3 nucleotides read TGTGCCAGCAGCTTGCACGCGACGGAAGGCTATGGCTACACCTTC. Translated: CASSLHATEGYGYTF.

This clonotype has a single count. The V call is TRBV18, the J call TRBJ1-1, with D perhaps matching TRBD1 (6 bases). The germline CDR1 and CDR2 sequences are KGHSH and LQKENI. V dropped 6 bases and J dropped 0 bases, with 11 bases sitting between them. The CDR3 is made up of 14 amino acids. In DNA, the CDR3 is TGTGCCAGCTCGGGCAGGGGCATGAACACTGAAGCTTTCTTT. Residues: CASSGRGMNTEAFF. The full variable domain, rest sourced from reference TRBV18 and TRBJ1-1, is NAGVMQNPRHLVRRRGQEARLRCSPMKGHSHVYWYRQLPEEGLKFMVYLQKENIIDESGMPKERFSAEFPKEGPSILRIQQVVRGDSAAYFCASSGRGMNTEAFFGQGTRLTVV.

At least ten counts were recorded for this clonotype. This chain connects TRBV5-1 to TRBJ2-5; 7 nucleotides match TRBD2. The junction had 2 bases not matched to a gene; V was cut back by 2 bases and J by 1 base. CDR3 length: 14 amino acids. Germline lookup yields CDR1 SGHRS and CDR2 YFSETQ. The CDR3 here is CASSFGTIQETQYF. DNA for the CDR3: TGCGCCAGCAGCTTTGGGACTATCCAAGAGACCCAGTACTTC.

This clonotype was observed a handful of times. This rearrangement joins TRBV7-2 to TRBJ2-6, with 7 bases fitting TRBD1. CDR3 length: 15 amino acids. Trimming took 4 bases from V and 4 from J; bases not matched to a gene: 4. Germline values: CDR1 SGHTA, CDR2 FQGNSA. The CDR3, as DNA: TGTGCCAGCAGCTCAAGGGGGCCGGGGGCCAACGTCCTGACTTTC. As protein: CASSSRGPGANVLTF.

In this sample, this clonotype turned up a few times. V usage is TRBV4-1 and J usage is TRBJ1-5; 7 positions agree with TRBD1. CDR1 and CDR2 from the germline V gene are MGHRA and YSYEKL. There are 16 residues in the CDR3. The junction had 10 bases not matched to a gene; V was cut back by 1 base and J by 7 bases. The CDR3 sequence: CASSQGGRQGSQPQHF. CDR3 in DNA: TGCGCCAGCAGCCAAGGGGGCAGACAGGGTAGCCAGCCCCAGCATTTT.

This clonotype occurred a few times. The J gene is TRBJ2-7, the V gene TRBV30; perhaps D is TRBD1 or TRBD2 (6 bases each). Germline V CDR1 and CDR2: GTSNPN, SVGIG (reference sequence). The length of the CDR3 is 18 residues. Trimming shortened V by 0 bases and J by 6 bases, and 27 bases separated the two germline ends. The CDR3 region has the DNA TGTGCCTGGAGTGTTTTCTCAACCCTCGGGGGCAGGGGACGCGAGCAGTACTTC. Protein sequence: CAWSVFSTLGGRGREQYF.

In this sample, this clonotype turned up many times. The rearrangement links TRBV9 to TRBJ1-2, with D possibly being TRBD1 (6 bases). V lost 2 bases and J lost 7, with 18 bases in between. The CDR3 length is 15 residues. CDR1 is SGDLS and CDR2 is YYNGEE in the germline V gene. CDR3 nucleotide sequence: TGTGCCAGCAGCGTGGCCGACAGGACGACCCCTGGCTACACCTTC. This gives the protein CASSVADRTTPGYTF.

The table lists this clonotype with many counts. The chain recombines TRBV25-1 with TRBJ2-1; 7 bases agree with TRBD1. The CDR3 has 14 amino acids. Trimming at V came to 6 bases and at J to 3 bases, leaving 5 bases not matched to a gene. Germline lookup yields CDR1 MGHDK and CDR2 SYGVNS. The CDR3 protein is CASSLGGYYNEQFF. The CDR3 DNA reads TGTGCCAGCAGCCTAGGGGGCTACTACAATGAGCAGTTCTTC.

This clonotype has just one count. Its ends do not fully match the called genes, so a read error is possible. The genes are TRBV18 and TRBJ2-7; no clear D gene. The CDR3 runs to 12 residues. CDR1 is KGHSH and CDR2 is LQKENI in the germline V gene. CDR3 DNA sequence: TGTGCCAGCTCAACACCGTCCAACGAGCAGTACTTC. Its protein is CASSTPSNEQYF. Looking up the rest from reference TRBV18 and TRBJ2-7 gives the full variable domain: NAGVMQNPRHLVRRRGQEARLRCSPMKGHSHVYWYRQLPEEGLKFMVYLQKENIIDESGMPKERFSAEFPKEGPSILRIQQVVRGDSAAYFCASSTPSNEQYFGPGTRLTVT.

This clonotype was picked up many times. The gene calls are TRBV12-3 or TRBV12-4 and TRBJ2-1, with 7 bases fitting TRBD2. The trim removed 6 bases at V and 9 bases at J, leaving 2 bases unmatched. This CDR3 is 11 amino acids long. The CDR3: CASRGRVEQFF. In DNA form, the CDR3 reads TGTGCCAGCAGGGGGAGGGTTGAGCAGTTCTTC.